The subject of this entry is one TCR beta chain. The sample holds one count of this clone. What antigen it recognizes has not been identified. No much larger clone exists at a distance of one base, and base qualities are not known. This sample stems from a study of blood T cell repertoires in COVID-19 (dated by TCRdb to 2018 to 2020). About the study as a whole: The collaborator samples originated in the United States, Italy and Spain and spanned the acute and convalescent phases of COVID-19. The prospective study material was composed of cDNA or gDNA derived from T cells, B-cell-depleted T cells, or PBMCs. Subjects who had been exposed to COVID-19, were actively infected with it, or had recovered from it provided the deeply sampled blood TCRbeta repertoires that made up the dataset. A freely available public database, intended as a resource for researchers studying the immune response to SARS-CoV-2, is where the repertoires were released. The samples were drawn from the first 160 participants of the ongoing ImmuneRACE study and from 950 to 1,500 subjects provided by 6 global collaborators. A de-identified subject ID, COVID-19 status, age in years and sex were almost always included in the sample metadata. Where HLA class I and class II types were available, the types were taken from metadata supplied by the sample provider, not from assay-based typing.

The collaborating institutions used their own protocols to collect whole blood in K2EDTA tubes. For TCRbeta analysis, collaborators shipped samples in one of three forms: frozen whole blood, isolated PBMCs, or DNA extracted from either of those sample types. The study at large found these results: Clinical and demographic metadata were provided uncurated, with the amount varying by source and participant.

Sequences MNHNY (CDR1) and SVGAGI (CDR2) are obtained from the germline V gene (reference sequence). V is clipped by 2 bases and J by 2 bases, and the sequence between their germline boundaries is 6 bases long. The cysteine opens and the phenylalanine closes a CDR3 of 13 amino acids. Only the CDR3 DNA stays, 39 bases, in frame from base 1. TCRbeta CDR3 regions were amplified from genomic DNA using the immunoSEQ Assay, a bias-controlled multiplex PCR. Concerning the study's data processing: Nucleated cell counts per sample were estimated from amplification of reference gene primers within the assay. To quantify the absolute abundance of each unique TCRbeta CDR3 rearrangement, sequence reads were collapsed and filtered. For each sample, productive Simpson clonality was calculated by taking the square root of Simpson's diversity index across productive rearrangements. TCRdb stores this immuneACCESS table with in-frame sequences only. Part of the clones is absent; in the studies checked, under half of the shortfall reflects unresolved V genes, and no reason is known for the rest. From that table come the V and J calls and clone size; the DNA was used to work out D and trimming. The sample table records about 150,000 clones; around 90% of these occur just once. 0.5% to 0.6% of the sample belongs to the ten largest clones.

The specimen sequenced was peripheral blood. The source of this sequence is a man aged 50 to 59 with acute or convalescent COVID-19. The rearranged segments are TRBV6-6 and TRBJ2-5; no D gene can be assigned with confidence. CDR3 sequence: CASSYGAQETQYF. The nucleotide sequence is TGTGCCAGCAGTTACGGAGCACAAGAGACCCAGTACTTC.